This T cell receptor (beta chain) was sequenced for a study of PD-1 blockade in classical Hodgkin lymphoma. As to this clone: Its antigen remains unknown.

The study's findings and limits: Reports indicated that newly diagnosed patients had lower baseline TCR diversity than healthy donors did.

TCRdb's table, derived via immunoSEQ multiplex PCR, lists solely in-frame clones and lacks some. The repertoire holds about 21,000 clones, approximately 94% seen once, with approximately 5% in the top ten. Documented time point: newly diagnosed, previously untreated cHL patient sample. The germline gives CDR1 MNHNS, CDR2 SASEGT. Trimming left V 8 bases short and J 3 bases short, with 17 bases between. The CDR3 extends over 15 amino acids. The sequencing sample was made of peripheral blood mononuclear cells (PBMCs). The chain joins TRBV6-1 to TRBJ1-5; weak D call: TRBD1 (5 bases). This TCR derives from a human donor with classical Hodgkin lymphoma. The CDR3 DNA sequence: TGTGCCAGCTCCTGGACCCCAGGGACCAATCAGCCCCAGCATTTT. Protein sequence: CASSWTPGTNQPQHF.